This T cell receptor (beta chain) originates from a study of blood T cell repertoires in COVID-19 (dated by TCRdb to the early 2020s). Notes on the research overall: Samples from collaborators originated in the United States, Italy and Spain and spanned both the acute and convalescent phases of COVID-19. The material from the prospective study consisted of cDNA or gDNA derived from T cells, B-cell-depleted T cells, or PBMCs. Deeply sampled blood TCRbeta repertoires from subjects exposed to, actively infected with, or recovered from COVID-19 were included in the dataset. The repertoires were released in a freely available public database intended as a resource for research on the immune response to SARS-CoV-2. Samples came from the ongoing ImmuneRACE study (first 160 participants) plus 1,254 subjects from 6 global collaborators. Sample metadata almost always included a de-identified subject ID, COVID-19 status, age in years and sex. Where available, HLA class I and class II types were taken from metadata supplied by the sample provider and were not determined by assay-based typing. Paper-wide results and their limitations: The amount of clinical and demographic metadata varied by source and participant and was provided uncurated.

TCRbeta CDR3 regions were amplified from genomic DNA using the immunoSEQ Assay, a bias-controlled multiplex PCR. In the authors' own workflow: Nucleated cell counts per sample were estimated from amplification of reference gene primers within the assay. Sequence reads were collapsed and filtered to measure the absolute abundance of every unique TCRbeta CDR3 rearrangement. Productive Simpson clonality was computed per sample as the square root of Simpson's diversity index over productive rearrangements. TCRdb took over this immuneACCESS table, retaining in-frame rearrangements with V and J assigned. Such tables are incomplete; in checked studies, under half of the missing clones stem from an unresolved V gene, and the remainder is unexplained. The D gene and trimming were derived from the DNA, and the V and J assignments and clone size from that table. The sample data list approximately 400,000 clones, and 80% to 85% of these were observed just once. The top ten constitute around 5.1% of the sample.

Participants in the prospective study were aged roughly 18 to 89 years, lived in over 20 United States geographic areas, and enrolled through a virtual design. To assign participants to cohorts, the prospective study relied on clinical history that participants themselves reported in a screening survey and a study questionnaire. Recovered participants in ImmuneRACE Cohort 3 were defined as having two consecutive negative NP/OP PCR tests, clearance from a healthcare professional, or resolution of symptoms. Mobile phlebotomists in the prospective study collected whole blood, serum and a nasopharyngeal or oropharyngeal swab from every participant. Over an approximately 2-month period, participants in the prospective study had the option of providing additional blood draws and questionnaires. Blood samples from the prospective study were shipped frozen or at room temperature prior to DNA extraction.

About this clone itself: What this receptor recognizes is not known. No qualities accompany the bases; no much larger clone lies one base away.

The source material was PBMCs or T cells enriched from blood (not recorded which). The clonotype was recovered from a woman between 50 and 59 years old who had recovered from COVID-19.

At the DNA level, the sequence is TGTGCCAGTAATACCGGGACAGGGGGCACGGGGGGCAATCAGCCCCAGCATTTT. Its translation is CASNTGTGGTGGNQPQHF. Recombination linked TRBV19 to TRBJ1-5, and 12 junctional nucleotides match TRBD1. V is pruned by 7 bases and J by 2 bases, leaving 12 bases of the junction without a gene match. The cysteine opens and the phenylalanine closes a CDR3 of 18 amino acids. This entry keeps only the CDR3 DNA: 54 bases, framed from base 1. From the germline V gene (reference sequence), CDR1 is LNHDA and CDR2 is SQIVND.